Sequencing of this TCR beta chain was carried out in a study of molecular identifiers for immune sequencing clone quantification. CDR1 is SGHTA, CDR2 FQGNSA, per germline. Trimming removed 2 bases from V and 1 base from J, with 27 bases in between. This CDR3 has 22 amino acids. In the sort, naive CD8 T cells were defined as CD8+CD4-CCR7+CD45RA+. In this sample, this clonotype turned up a few times. As previously described, bulk TCR libraries were made using listed TCR primers. In TCRdb, the PCR reads were re-called with MiXCR into one record per CDR3 protein. The sample shows more than 300,000 distinct CDR3 sequences, about 21% of them seen only once.

The rearrangement uses TRBV7-2 and TRBJ2-6, with a tentative D call TRBD1 (5 bases). Material: naive CD8+ T cells from blood, with Jurkat cell RNA spiked in. Subset denoted: FACS-sorted CD8+CD4-CCR7+CD45RA+ naive T cells. This receptor was obtained from a human donor in good health. Some libraries in this study had Jurkat cell RNA spiked in. The CDR3 DNA reads as TGTGCCAGCAGCTTATTAATTACCCGTCTGGGCAGGGCCCTTTCTGGGGCCAACGTCCTGACTTTC. Translation: CASSLLITRLGRALSGANVLTF.